The 23 T cell receptor beta chains in this list originate from one sample, sequenced in a study of graft-versus-host responses after intestinal transplantation. Here immunoSEQ multiplex PCR was the method, and the copy in TCRdb shows in-frame clones only, minus some. The table has about 90,000 clones, approximately 94% seen once. Their target antigens are unknown. The sample consisted of unstimulated CD4+ T cells sorted from spleen or lymph node cells, taken before transplant. The receptors here all came from a human donor who was the organ donor for an intestinal transplant.

The DNA of the CDR3 is TGTGCCAGCAGCTGGGAGCAGGGTTCACCCCTCCACTTT. Residues: CASSWEQGSPLHF. The chain is built from TRBV5-5 and TRBJ1-6; a possible D gene is TRBD1 (5 bases). The CDR3 is 13 amino acids. From germline, CDR1 is SGHKS and CDR2 YYEKEE (reference sequence). Trimming shortened V by 3 bases and J by 9 bases, and 10 bases separated the two germline ends.

V is TRBV2 and J is TRBJ1-3; D unresolved. Trimming took 4 bases from V and 4 from J, leaving 5 bases between them. CDR3 length: 12 amino acids. The germline gives CDR1 SNHLY, CDR2 FYNNEI. DNA of the CDR3: TGTGCCAGCAGTGTAATGGGAAACACCATATATTTT. Translating it yields CASSVMGNTIYF.

The chain recombines TRBV27 with TRBJ2-3, with D perhaps TRBD2 (5 bases). The CDR3 length is 17 residues. V shed 3 bases and J shed 3 bases, with 19 bases lying between them. Germline CDR1 MNHEY, CDR2 SMNVEV (reference sequence). The CDR3 sequence: CASSFAFGKRPTDTQYF. DNA for the CDR3: TGTGCCAGCAGTTTCGCCTTCGGGAAACGCCCAACAGATACGCAGTATTTT.

This sequence joins TRBV28 and TRBJ1-2, with 12 bases aligning to TRBD1. From germline, CDR1 is MDHEN and CDR2 SYDVKM. The CDR3 length is 17 residues. The ends lost 9 bases at V and 0 bases at J; junction bases unmatched: 11. The CDR3 region is CARFLPGQGAANYGYTF. CDR3 DNA sequence: TGTGCCAGGTTTCTTCCGGGACAGGGGGCAGCTAACTATGGCTACACCTTC.

The chain recombines TRBV6-1 with TRBJ1-2; 8 nucleotides align to TRBD1. This CDR3 is 14 amino acids long. Germline-derived CDR1 and CDR2 are MNHNS and SASEGT. After removal of 8 bases from V and 2 bases from J, the junction contained 7 bases not matched to a gene. The CDR3 nucleotides are TGTGCCAGCGGGCGACAGGGGTTCAACTATGGCTACACCTTC. It yields the protein CASGRQGFNYGYTF.

V and J are TRBV11-1 and TRBJ2-7, with TRBD2 identical over 10 bases. CDR1 is SGHAT, CDR2 FQDESV, per germline (reference sequence). The junction had 9 bases not matched to a gene; V was cut back by 7 bases and J by 3 bases. The CDR3 contains 15 residues. CDR3 in DNA: TGTGCCAGCACCCTGGGTAGCGGGGGGATCTACGAGCAGTACTTC. Amino acid sequence: CASTLGSGGIYEQYF.

The chain joins TRBV5-1 to TRBJ2-5; 11 bases line up with TRBD2. CDR3 size: 14 residues. CDR1 SGHRS and CDR2 YFSETQ come from the germline V gene. The J segment lost 5 bases and the V segment lost 4 bases, leaving 4 bases of the junction unmatched. The CDR3 DNA reads as TGCGCCAGCAGCATAACTAGCGGGGGCGAGACCCAGTACTTC. Translating gives CASSITSGGETQYF.

The rearrangement joins TRBV27 to TRBJ2-7; D perhaps matches TRBD1 (5 bases). The V gene lost 0 bases and the J gene lost 2 bases, with 11 bases spanning the gap. Germline V gene sequence: CDR1 MNHEY, CDR2 SMNVEV (reference sequence). There are 15 residues in the CDR3. CDR3 in amino acids: CASSLSPRVPYEQYF. DNA of the CDR3: TGTGCCAGCAGTTTATCCCCCAGGGTACCCTACGAGCAGTACTTC.

The rearrangement joins TRBV18 to TRBJ1-4; D is ambiguous. Germline lookup yields CDR1 KGHSH and CDR2 LQKENI. Trimming shortened V by 0 bases and J by 0 bases, and 11 bases separated the two germline ends. The CDR3 runs to 17 residues. The DNA for the CDR3 is TGTGCCAGCTCACCACCAAATGCGGGTACAACTAATGAAAAACTGTTTTTT. Residues: CASSPPNAGTTNEKLFF.

This chain connects TRBV19 to TRBJ1-5, with 10 bases that match TRBD1. The CDR3 contains 14 residues. Germline CDR1 is LNHDA and CDR2 is SQIVND (reference sequence). J gave up 9 bases and V 7 bases, and 9 bases lay outside the gene matches. This CDR3 is CASMADRGVRPQHF. The DNA of the CDR3 is TGTGCCAGTATGGCGGACAGGGGGGTCCGGCCCCAGCATTTT. The whole variable domain, filled in from reference TRBV19 and TRBJ1-5, reads DGGITQSPKYLFRKEGQNVTLSCEQNLNHDAMYWYRQDPGQGLRLIYYSQIVNDFQKGDIAEGYSVSREKKESFPLTVTSAQKNPTAFYLCASMADRGVRPQHFGDGTRLSIL.

V gene TRBV4-2 combines with J gene TRBJ1-3, with D unresolved. CDR3 length equals 15 residues. Germline assignment: CDR1 LGHNA and CDR2 YNFKEQ. The V gene lost 1 base and the J gene lost 2 bases, with 9 bases spanning the gap. The CDR3 DNA sequence: TGTGCCAGCAGCCAAGTCACGGGGACTGGAAACACCATATATTTT. It yields the protein CASSQVTGTGNTIYF.

The rearrangement links TRBV4-1 to TRBJ2-7, with D unresolved. Trimming removed 2 bases at V and 3 bases at J, with 11 bases between. This CDR3 spans 14 amino acids. The germline V gene has CDR1 MGHRA and CDR2 YSYEKL. The chain's CDR3 is CASSQYEQNYEQYF. CDR3 DNA: TGCGCCAGCAGCCAATATGAACAGAACTACGAGCAGTACTTC.

The chain uses TRBV11-2 and TRBJ1-6, with 8 bases identical to TRBD1. The CDR3 is made up of 17 amino acids. V was clipped by 5 bases and J by 7 bases; unmatched bases: 13. CDR1 and CDR2 (germline): SGHAT, FQNNGV. The CDR3 protein is CASSPMKPGQVNSPLHF. The CDR3 nucleotides read TGTGCCAGCAGCCCCATGAAACCGGGACAGGTCAATTCACCCCTCCACTTT.

V and J are TRBV5-1 and TRBJ2-3, with TRBD2 matching over 14 bases. Losses at the gene ends were 3 bases for V and 0 bases for J; bases not matched to a gene: 12. Per germline, CDR1 SGHRS and CDR2 YFSETQ. The CDR3 has 20 amino acids. The CDR3 here is CASSWSPGLAGAASTDTQYF. DNA of the CDR3: TGCGCCAGCAGCTGGAGCCCGGGACTAGCGGGGGCTGCTAGCACAGATACGCAGTATTTT.

This chain joins TRBV29-1 and TRBJ1-2; tentative D call: TRBD1 (5 bases). Between the trimmed V and J ends, which lost 1 base and 4 bases, there was a span of 13 bases. Germline V gene data show CDR1 as SQVTM and CDR2 as ANQGSEA. The CDR3 loop spans 14 amino acids. CDR3 coding DNA: TGCAGCGTTGAAGGTCGGGGGGACCCCTATGGCTACACCTTC. As protein: CSVEGRGDPYGYTF. Using reference TRBV29-1 and TRBJ1-2 for the parts outside the CDR3, the full variable domain is SAVISQKPSRDICQRGTSLTIQCQVDSQVTMMFWYRQQPGQSLTLIATANQGSEATYESGFVIDKFPISRPNLTFSTLTVSNMSPEDSSIYLCSVEGRGDPYGYTFGSGTRLTVV.

The V gene is TRBV5-4, the J gene TRBJ2-7; possibly TRBD1 for D (5 bases). Trimming removed 0 bases at V and 6 bases at J, with 10 bases between. Germline CDR1 is SGHNT and CDR2 is YYREEE (reference sequence). The CDR3 is 13 amino acids. This CDR3 is CASSLVDSSEQYF. The CDR3 DNA sequence: TGTGCCAGCAGCTTGGTAGACAGTTCCGAGCAGTACTTC. The variable domain in full, completed from reference TRBV5-4 and TRBJ2-7, reads ETGVTQSPTHLIKTRGQQVTLRCSSQSGHNTVSWYQQALGQGPQFIFQYYREEENGRGNFPPRFSGLQFPNYSSELNVNALELDDSALYLCASSLVDSSEQYFGPGTRLTVT.

This clone was seen once. The chain employs TRBV2 and TRBJ1-1; TRBD1 matches 8 bases. In germline, CDR1 is SNHLY, CDR2 FYNNEI. This CDR3 contains 14 residues. The trim removed 8 bases at V and 4 bases at J, leaving 9 bases unmatched. As DNA, the CDR3 is TGTGCCAGCGTAACGGGGACAGGTACCACTGAAGCTTTCTTT. Protein sequence: CASVTGTGTTEAFF.

The genes are TRBV6-6 and TRBJ2-3; 9 bases line up with TRBD1. The CDR3 spans 14 residues. Trimming cost V 4 bases and J 3 bases; bases outside gene matches: 2. Germline values: CDR1 MNHNY, CDR2 SVGAGI (reference sequence). The DNA for the CDR3 is TGTGCCAGCAGTTTGACAGGGGGGACAGATACGCAGTATTTT. It is translated as CASSLTGGTDTQYF.

The V and J genes are TRBV4-3 and TRBJ2-3; TRBD1 matches at 9 bases. Trimming took 1 base from V and 9 from J; bases not matched to a gene: 2. Germline V gene sequence: CDR1 LGHNA, CDR2 YSLEER. This CDR3 has 13 residues. CDR3 residues: CASSQGQGGTQYF. The CDR3 DNA is TGCGCCAGCAGCCAAGGACAGGGGGGGACGCAGTATTTT.

The chain has TRBV2 and TRBJ2-7; 7 bases are shared with TRBD1. The germline V gene has CDR1 SNHLY and CDR2 FYNNEI. V shed 6 bases, J shed 7 bases, and the junction held 12 bases outside the gene matches. The CDR3 is 14 residues long. The CDR3 loop reads CASSPGTVNREQYF. The CDR3 DNA reads TGTGCCAGCAGCCCTGGGACAGTTAATAGAGAGCAGTACTTC.

The chain joins TRBV21-1 to TRBJ1-1. TRBV21-1 is a documented pseudogene. The CDR3 is 16 residues long. CDR3 bases: TGTGCCAGCAGCAAAGTCCGCGCGGGGGCAGCAGCTGAAGCTTTCTTT. Amino acids: CASSKVRAGAAAEAFF.

The rearrangement uses TRBV5-6 and TRBJ1-3, with D perhaps TRBD1 (5 bases). This CDR3 spans 14 amino acids. Germline CDR1 reads SGHDT; CDR2 reads YYEEEE. The germline V and J ends were trimmed by 3 bases and 1 base, with 8 bases remaining between them. The CDR3 sequence: CASSSPGSGNTIYF. The DNA of the CDR3 is TGTGCCAGCAGCTCTCCAGGGTCTGGAAACACCATATATTTT.

CDR3 residues: CASSYSGVTDTQYF. CDR3 DNA sequence: TGTGCCAGCAGTTACTCTGGCGTGACGGATACGCAGTATTTT. The chain carries TRBV6-6 and TRBJ2-3, with D hard to call. Germline CDR1 is MNHNY and CDR2 is SVGAGI (reference sequence). V was clipped by 0 bases and J by 6 bases, with 10 bases between them. The CDR3 covers 14 residues.